Below, 17 T cell receptor beta chains from the same sample are listed, as sequenced in a study of T cells after yellow fever vaccination. TCRdb re-called the 5' RACE reads through MiXCR, storing one row per CDR3 protein. The data show roughly 340,000 distinct CDR3 sequences, roughly 9.4% seen once. The sample consisted of PBMCs, taken on the day of the first yellow fever vaccination. All receptors derive from a man aged 18 to 35 who received the YFV17D yellow fever vaccine.

V and J are TRBV20-1 and TRBJ1-2; D not resolved. The CDR3 has 16 amino acids. CDR1 is DFQATT and CDR2 is SNEGSKA in the germline V gene (reference sequence). Trimming removed 3 bases at V and 7 bases at J, with 24 bases between. CDR3 protein: CSASHSNKVRSGGYTF. As DNA, the CDR3 is TGCAGTGCTAGTCACAGTAACAAGGTCCGATCAGGTGGCTACACCTTC.

CDR3 nucleotides: TGTGCCAGCAGCTTCGGGGTCGGAGGTTACGAGCAGTACGTC. This gives the protein CASSFGVGGYEQYV. J is TRBJ2-7 and V is TRBV7-2, with a possible D match to TRBD2 (5 bases). The V gene lost 3 bases and the J gene lost 4 bases, with 13 bases spanning the gap. Germline V gives CDR1 SGHTA, CDR2 FQGNSA. The CDR3 sequence is 14 residues long.

The chain combines TRBV12-5 with TRBJ2-2, with D tentatively TRBD2 (5 bases). The length of the CDR3 is 16 residues. Germline lookup yields CDR1 LGHNT and CDR2 FRNRAP. V was trimmed by 4 bases and J by 0 bases, leaving 12 bases between them. As DNA, the CDR3 is TGTGCTAGTGGTTCCGATTGGCGGGCGAACACCGGGGAGCTGTTTTTT. It specifies CASGSDWRANTGELFF.

The chain links TRBV12-3 or TRBV12-4 to TRBJ1-4, with TRBD1 identical over 7 bases. This CDR3 spans 14 amino acids. After removal of 6 bases from V and 7 bases from J, the junction contained 8 bases not matched to a gene. DNA for the CDR3: TGTGCCAGCAGGCTAGGGACAGAGGGTGAAAAACTGTTTTTT. This codes for CASRLGTEGEKLFF.

The sample holds many counts of this clonotype. The chain couples TRBV7-2 to TRBJ2-1; D remains unclear. The CDR3 totals 15 residues. Germline V gene lookup returns CDR1 SGHTA and CDR2 FQGNSA. Trimming pared 1 base from V and 1 base from J, leaving 8 bases between. The CDR3: CASSLVWDSYNEQFF. The CDR3 DNA follows: TGTGCCAGCAGCTTAGTTTGGGATTCCTACAATGAGCAGTTCTTC.

This clonotype occurred a few times. The chain combines TRBV6-5 with TRBJ2-7, with D maybe TRBD2 (5 bases). Germline V CDR1 and CDR2: MNHEY, SVGAGI. The V end was cut by 2 bases, the J end by 2 bases, with 7 bases between. The CDR3 runs 13 residues. The CDR3 loop is CASSYRDPYEQYF. In nucleotides, the CDR3 is TGTGCCAGCAGTTACCGGGATCCCTACGAGCAGTACTTC.

This clonotype was counted only a few times. V gene TRBV7-6 combines with J gene TRBJ2-2; perhaps D is TRBD1 or TRBD2 (5 bases each). Germline lookup yields CDR1 SGHVS and CDR2 FNYEAQ. The V end lost 0 bases, the J end lost 10 bases, and 12 bases lay between the germline ends. This CDR3 comprises 14 residues. CDR3 in amino acids: CASSLAGPVEELFF. In DNA, the CDR3 is TGTGCCAGCAGCTTAGCGGGACCGGTGGAGGAGCTGTTTTTT.

CDR3 sequence (DNA): TGTGCCAGCAGAGGTAGCGGCCCGGGCGGGACCCAGTACTTC. It codes for CASRGSGPGGTQYF. The chain has TRBV28 and TRBJ2-5; the D gene is possibly TRBD2 (6 bases). Trimming took 6 bases from V and 7 from J, leaving 18 bases between them. Looked up from germline, CDR1 is MDHEN and CDR2 is SYDVKM. The CDR3 consists of 14 residues.

This clonotype came up a few times. The V and J genes are TRBV19 and TRBJ2-1, with 9 bases that match TRBD2. J was trimmed by 5 bases and V by 6 bases; bases with no gene match: 5. The CDR3 sequence is 14 residues long. Per the germline V gene, CDR1 is LNHDA and CDR2 is SQIVND (reference sequence). CDR3 protein: CASRLVAGDNEQFF. The CDR3 coding sequence is TGTGCCAGTAGGTTAGTAGCGGGGGACAATGAGCAGTTCTTC.

This clonotype was detected many times. J is TRBJ1-5 and V is TRBV29-1; D is uncertain. This CDR3 has 12 residues. Deletions cut 5 bases from V and 4 bases from J, with 9 bases between. CDR1 is SQVTM and CDR2 is ANQGSEA in the germline V gene. The chain's CDR3 is CSVSDPNQPQHF. Here the CDR3 DNA reads TGCAGCGTTTCAGATCCTAATCAGCCCCAGCATTTT. Full variable domain (rest looked up from reference TRBV29-1 and TRBJ1-5): SAVISQKPSRDICQRGTSLTIQCQVDSQVTMMFWYRQQPGQSLTLIATANQGSEATYESGFVIDKFPISRPNLTFSTLTVSNMSPEDSSIYLCSVSDPNQPQHFGDGTRLSIL.

The table lists this clonotype with many counts. The V and J genes are TRBV7-2 and TRBJ2-2; a possible D gene is TRBD1 (5 bases). Germline CDR1 is SGHTA and CDR2 is FQGNSA. CDR3 length equals 14 residues. The V end was cut by 10 bases, the J end by 0 bases, with 12 bases between. The CDR3, as DNA: TGTGCCAACTATAACAGGTCGAACACCGGGGAGCTGTTTTTT. Residues: CANYNRSNTGELFF.

This clonotype was counted between two and nine times. This rearrangement joins TRBV7-2 to TRBJ1-6; 7 bases are shared with TRBD1. Germline values: CDR1 SGHTA, CDR2 FQGNSA. The CDR3 has 16 residues. Germline trimming cut 5 bases from V and 8 bases from J; bases unmatched to any gene: 12. CDR3 bases: TGTGCCAGCAGCCTACTCTTGAGACAGGGAGATTCACCCCTCCACTTT. Amino acid sequence: CASSLLLRQGDSPLHF. Full variable domain (rest looked up from reference TRBV7-2 and TRBJ1-6): GAGVSQSPSNKVTEKGKDVELRCDPISGHTALYWYRQSLGQGLEFLIYFQGNSAPDKSGLPSDRFSAERTGGSVSTLTIQRTQQEDSAVYLCASSLLLRQGDSPLHFGNGTRLTVT.

V gene TRBV12-3 or TRBV12-4 combines with J gene TRBJ1-1, with 7 bases aligning to TRBD1. With V trimmed by 6 bases and J by 5 bases, 9 bases remained unmatched. This CDR3 is 14 amino acids long. The DNA for the CDR3 is TGTGCCAGCAGACCACAGGGGAGCGGGACTGAAGCTTTCTTT. Translated, it gives CASRPQGSGTEAFF.

This clonotype was counted only a few times. The chain recombines TRBV6-5 with TRBJ2-2, with TRBD1 matching over 9 bases. Germline V CDR1 and CDR2: MNHEY, SVGAGI. The ends lost 4 bases at V and 4 bases at J; junction bases unmatched: 7. This CDR3 spans 16 amino acids. This CDR3 reads CASSLTGGGVTGELFF. In DNA form, the CDR3 reads TGTGCCAGCAGTTTGACAGGGGGAGGAGTCACCGGGGAGCTGTTTTTT.

This clonotype was counted a few times. This chain connects TRBV20-1 to TRBJ2-5, with D unresolved. Germline CDR1 is DFQATT and CDR2 is SNEGSKA (reference sequence). The length of the CDR3 is 13 residues. V lost 4 bases to trimming and J lost 7 bases, with 16 bases between them. CDR3 amino acids: CSANSELMGTQYF. In DNA, the CDR3 is TGCAGTGCTAACAGCGAGTTAATGGGGACCCAGTACTTC.

This clonotype was counted ten times or more. The chain uses TRBV5-1 and TRBJ2-5, with 8 bases that match TRBD2. The junction had 2 bases not matched to a gene; V was cut back by 0 bases and J by 1 base. CDR1 and CDR2 from the germline V gene are SGHRS and YFSETQ. This CDR3 region has 15 residues. The CDR3, as DNA: TGCGCCAGCAGCTTGGGTAGCGGGGTCCAAGAGACCCAGTACTTC. Translated: CASSLGSGVQETQYF.

This clonotype showed up just a few times. The CDR3 nucleotides are TGTGCCAGCAGCCAAGCCCAGGGGGCTGGCGTGGAGCAGTTCTTC. Translated: CASSQAQGAGVEQFF. This sequence joins TRBV14 and TRBJ2-1; 8 bases are a match to TRBD1. J lost 10 bases, V lost 1 base, and 9 bases had no gene match. The CDR3 totals 15 residues. The V gene's germline CDR1 is SGHDN and CDR2 FVKESK.